These 25 T cell receptor beta chains originate from one sample sequenced in a study of regulatory T cells in long-lasting Graves disease. CDR3-region Arm-PCR and iRepertoire HTBI primers produced the TCR beta libraries. Each CDR3 protein is one row after TCRdb ran MiXCR on the multiplex PCR reads. The sample shows more than 300,000 distinct CDR3 sequences, 12% of them seen only once. The time point: newly diagnosed GD, antithyroid drugs for less than 3 months. Extracted PBMC RNA gave rise to the TCR library. The sample also formed part of further work on T cells in Graves' hyperthyroidism and ophthalmopathy.

Sequences were derived from peripheral blood mononuclear cells (PBMCs), sampled at new diagnosis, from a patient treated with antithyroid drugs. These receptors came from a woman between 18 and 29 years old with Graves disease.

At least ten counts were recorded for this clonotype. The V and J genes are TRBV20-1 and TRBJ1-1; no firm D call. Germline CDR1 and CDR2: DFQATT and SNEGSKA (reference sequence). The CDR3 consists of 11 residues. V was shortened by 6 bases and J by 0 bases, with 5 bases between the two germline ends. Written as DNA, the CDR3 is TGCAGTGCCTTCATGAACACTGAAGCTTTCTTT. This gives the protein CSAFMNTEAFF.

This clonotype was found many times. CDR3 loop: CASSLRLGELFF. The CDR3 region has the DNA TGTGCCAGCAGTTTACGCCTCGGGGAGCTGTTTTTT. The genes are TRBV12-3 or TRBV12-4 and TRBJ2-2, with D unclear. The CDR3 spans 12 residues. V was pared by 2 bases and J by 7 bases, with 5 bases between.

This clonotype was observed at least ten times. V is TRBV6-1 and J is TRBJ2-7; 10 nucleotides line up with TRBD1. The germline V gene encodes CDR1 MNHNS and CDR2 SASEGT. This CDR3 contains 14 residues. The V gene end was trimmed by 6 bases and the J gene end by 7 bases; junction bases not matched to a gene: 9. The CDR3 DNA reads as TGTGCCAGCAGCCCTAGGACAGGGGGAGGGGAGCAGTACTTC. This gives the protein CASSPRTGGGEQYF.

This clonotype was counted ten times or more. The chain links TRBV2 to TRBJ1-2, with a tentative D call TRBD1 (5 bases). Per germline, CDR1 SNHLY and CDR2 FYNNEI. This CDR3 region has 15 residues. Trimming cost V 10 bases and J 3 bases, with 21 bases left between them. CDR3 in amino acids: CATDDPGAWDYGYTF. CDR3 nucleotide sequence: TGTGCCACGGACGACCCCGGGGCATGGGACTATGGCTACACCTTC. The whole variable domain, remainder taken from reference TRBV2 and TRBJ1-2, is EPEVTQTPSHQVTQMGQEVILRCVPISNHLYFYWYRQILGQKVEFLVSFYNNEISEKSEIFDDQFSVERPDGSNFTLKIRSTKLEDSAMYFCATDDPGAWDYGYTFGSGTRLTVV.

In its sample, this clonotype was seen many times. The chain carries TRBV27 and TRBJ2-7, with a weak D call TRBD1 (5 bases). Germline V gives CDR1 MNHEY, CDR2 SMNVEV (reference sequence). V shed 5 bases and J shed 3 bases, with 17 bases lying between them. This CDR3 is 15 amino acids long. DNA for the CDR3: TGTGCCAGCAGTCCCTCGGGTGGGGCAGACTACGAGCAGTACTTC. This sequence encodes CASSPSGGADYEQYF.

This clonotype appeared many times. The chain uses TRBV6-1 and TRBJ2-2, with D perhaps matching TRBD2 (6 bases). Trimming took off 6 bases at V and 7 bases at J, with 12 bases between the two ends. The CDR3 length is 13 residues. Germline assignment: CDR1 MNHNS and CDR2 SASEGT. The CDR3 DNA sequence: TGTGCCAGCAGGACGGAGGGCGACGGGGAGCTGTTTTTT. This gives the protein CASRTEGDGELFF.

The chain links TRBV2 to TRBJ2-3; D unresolved. Trimming stripped 3 bases from V and 6 bases from J, with 16 bases between. Per the germline V gene, CDR1 is SNHLY and CDR2 is FYNNEI. CDR3 length: 15 residues. CDR3 region: CASSDRVPLGDTQYF. The DNA of the CDR3 is TGTGCCAGCAGTGATCGGGTCCCCCTCGGGGATACGCAGTATTTT.

CDR3 nucleotide sequence: TGCAGTGCTAGAGGGACAGGGCTATATGGCTACACCTTC. Translating it yields CSARGTGLYGYTF. This chain links TRBV20-1 with TRBJ1-2; 8 bases map to TRBD1. The CDR3 consists of 13 residues. Per germline, CDR1 DFQATT and CDR2 SNEGSKA (reference sequence). V was pared by 1 base and J by 5 bases, with 3 bases of the junction left unmatched.

This clonotype was recorded many times. The rearrangement joins TRBV11-2 to TRBJ2-1; TRBD2 matches 8 bases. The V gene's germline CDR1 is SGHAT and CDR2 FQNNGV. The CDR3 is 14 amino acids. With 3 bases clipped from V and 8 bases from J, the junction kept 6 bases outside the gene matches. In DNA form, the CDR3 reads TGTGCCAGCAGCTTTGACCTACTAGCGGATGAGCAGTTCTTC. Encoded protein: CASSFDLLADEQFF.

This clonotype turned up a few times. V usage is TRBV19 and J usage is TRBJ2-7; D gene ambiguous. Trimming removed 5 bases at V and 5 bases at J, with 16 bases between. This CDR3 is built from 14 residues. The germline CDR1 and CDR2 sequences are LNHDA and SQIVND (reference sequence). CDR3 sequence reads: CASSPVGSWDEQYF. In DNA, the CDR3 is TGTGCCAGTAGTCCCGTCGGCTCATGGGACGAGCAGTACTTC.

This clonotype has ten or more counts. The chain couples TRBV28 to TRBJ2-1, with D tentatively TRBD1 (6 bases). From germline, CDR1 is MDHEN and CDR2 SYDVKM. The CDR3 length is 16 residues. V dropped 9 bases and J dropped 5 bases, with 23 bases sitting between them. The DNA for the CDR3 is TGTGCCAGTAATGCAGACAGGCGCCTCTCGAACAATGAGCAGTTCTTC. It translates to CASNADRRLSNNEQFF. The full variable domain, rest sourced from reference TRBV28 and TRBJ2-1, is DVKVTQSSRYLVKRTGEKVFLECVQDMDHENMFWYRQDPGLGLRLIYFSYDVKMKEKGDIPEGYSVSREKKERFSLILESASTNQTSMYLCASNADRRLSNNEQFFGPGTRLTVL.

This clonotype was picked up many times. The CDR3 nucleotides read TGTGCCAGCAGCGCCCCGGGATATATTGGGTTGTACAATGAGCAGTTCTTC. Amino acids: CASSAPGYIGLYNEQFF. The V call is TRBV9, the J call TRBJ2-1; D is possibly TRBD2 (5 bases). V was clipped by 3 bases and J by 4 bases, with 20 bases between them. There are 17 residues in the CDR3. CDR1 is SGDLS and CDR2 is YYNGEE in the germline V gene. Supplemented by reference TRBV9 and TRBJ2-1, the full variable domain reads DSGVTQTPKHLITATGQRVTLRCSPRSGDLSVYWYQQSLDQGLQFLIQYYNGEERAKGNILERFSAQQFPDLHSELNLSSLELGDSALYFCASSAPGYIGLYNEQFFGPGTRLTVL.

Only a few counts were recorded for this clonotype. A much larger clone lies one base from this, so it may be a read error. The chain combines TRBV25-1 with TRBJ1-2; a weak D match, TRBD1 (5 bases). CDR1 and CDR2 (germline): MGHDK, SYGVNS. Trimming pared 2 bases from V and 4 bases from J, leaving 11 bases between. This CDR3 is 14 amino acids long. This CDR3 is CASSETGRPYGYTF. CDR3 coding DNA: TGTGCCAGCAGTGAAACAGGCAGACCCTATGGCTACACCTTC.

This clonotype was observed many times. The chain joins TRBV11-1 to TRBJ2-5; D is ambiguous. Trimming shortened V by 5 bases and J by 0 bases, and 7 bases separated the two germline ends. Germline V gene data show CDR1 as SGHAT and CDR2 as FQDESV (reference sequence). The CDR3 sequence is 13 residues long. The CDR3 spells CASSLDNQETQYF. Written as DNA, the CDR3 is TGTGCCAGCAGCCTAGACAACCAAGAGACCCAGTACTTC.

The genes are TRBV19 and TRBJ1-2; no clear D gene. The V gene's germline CDR1 is LNHDA and CDR2 SQIVND (reference sequence). Between the trimmed V and J ends, which lost 6 bases and 1 base, there was a span of 12 bases. This CDR3 region has 14 residues. CDR3 protein: CASSVRTGNYGYTF. The CDR3 DNA is TGTGCCAGTAGCGTTAGAACGGGTAACTATGGCTACACCTTC.

This clonotype was seen at least ten times. The chain links TRBV9 to TRBJ1-1; 7 bases match TRBD1. The V gene's germline CDR1 is SGDLS and CDR2 YYNGEE. Germline trimming cut 2 bases from V and 0 bases from J; bases unmatched to any gene: 1. The CDR3 is 14 amino acids. The CDR3 nucleotides read TGTGCCAGCAGCGTGACAGGGATGAACACTGAAGCTTTCTTT. Its protein product is CASSVTGMNTEAFF.

J is TRBJ2-5 and V is TRBV4-1, with unresolved D. The CDR3 extends over 15 amino acids. V dropped 0 bases and J dropped 4 bases, with 12 bases sitting between them. CDR1 MGHRA and CDR2 YSYEKL come from the germline V gene. CDR3 sequence: CASSQEGLGTETQYF. In DNA form, the CDR3 reads TGCGCCAGCAGCCAAGAAGGATTAGGCACAGAGACCCAGTACTTC.

There are many counts of this clonotype. V gene TRBV15 combines with J gene TRBJ2-2; D ambiguous. The CDR3 consists of 15 residues. V lost 6 bases and J 0 bases, leaving 11 bases between the germline ends. CDR1 and CDR2 from the germline V gene are LNHNV and YYDKDF (reference sequence). As DNA, the CDR3 is TGTGCCACCAGGGCAGGACCTGCGAACACCGGGGAGCTGTTTTTT. Translation gives CATRAGPANTGELFF.

With regard to this clonotype: This may stem from a read error, because a much larger clone lies one nucleotide away. V and J are TRBV5-1 and TRBJ2-3; the match to TRBD2 covers 9 bases. This CDR3 comprises 18 residues. Germline V CDR1 and CDR2: SGHRS, YFSETQ. CDR3 protein: CAGSLGLAGHRRTDTQYF. For the CDR3, the DNA is TGCGCCGGCAGCTTGGGGCTAGCGGGGCACCGACGCACAGATACGCAGTATTTT.

The table lists this clonotype with many counts. V and J are TRBV7-2 and TRBJ2-5, with a tentative D call TRBD2 (6 bases). The V gene's germline CDR1 is SGHTA and CDR2 FQGNSA. Trimming shortened V by 2 bases and J by 4 bases, and 17 bases separated the two germline ends. The CDR3 spans 16 residues. DNA of the CDR3: TGTGCCAGCAGCTTAACCCCGGGAGTCATACGAGAGACCCAGTACTTC. This translates into CASSLTPGVIRETQYF.

The table lists this clonotype with a few counts. The chain uses TRBV29-1 and TRBJ1-4; D not resolved. This CDR3 comprises 14 residues. CDR1 SQVTM and CDR2 ANQGSEA come from the germline V gene. V was shortened by 6 bases and J by 6 bases, with 17 bases between the two germline ends. The CDR3 DNA reads as TGCAGCGTCCAACATCCCCCAGATGATGAAAAACTGTTTTTT. Protein sequence: CSVQHPPDDEKLFF.

At least ten counts were recorded for this clonotype. This chain uses TRBV7-2 with TRBJ2-3, with TRBD2 matching over 9 bases. The CDR3 totals 16 residues. CDR1 SGHTA and CDR2 FQGNSA come from the germline V gene. V trimming: 5 bases; J trimming: 1 base; junction bases outside the gene matches: 7. For the CDR3, the DNA is TGTGCCAGCAGCCTTTTAGCGGGGGTTGGCACAGATACGCAGTATTTT. Its translation is CASSLLAGVGTDTQYF.

Points on this clonotype: A far more abundant clone sits one base away, making this likely a read error. The chain couples TRBV27 to TRBJ2-1; D is possibly TRBD2 (5 bases). Between the trimmed V and J ends, which lost 2 bases and 10 bases, there was a span of 12 bases. Germline assignment: CDR1 MNHEY and CDR2 SMNVEV (reference sequence). The CDR3 totals 13 residues. The CDR3 sequence: CASSLTRGSEQFF. CDR3 nucleotides: TGTGCCAGCAGTTTAACTCGGGGTAGCGAGCAGTTCTTC.

This clonotype showed up just a few times. The CDR3 DNA sequence: TGTGCCAGCAGTTACGGCGGGAGGAACTACTACAATGAGCAGTTCTTC. Amino acids: CASSYGGRNYYNEQFF. This sequence joins TRBV6-2 or TRBV6-3 and TRBJ2-1; 8 positions match TRBD2. CDR1 MNHEY and CDR2 SVGEGT come from the germline V gene. The CDR3 has 16 residues. With 2 bases clipped from V and 3 bases from J, the junction kept 6 bases outside the gene matches.

In regard to this clonotype: A much larger clone sits a single nucleotide away, making a read error possible. The CDR3 does not close with the conserved phenylalanine or tryptophan, likely indicating a read error. This chain connects TRBV28 to TRBJ2-3; 8 bases match TRBD2. The CDR3 is 16 residues long. V lost 6 bases and J lost 5; bases outside the gene matches: 13. Germline V lookup: CDR1 MDHEN, CDR2 SYDVKM. CDR3 DNA sequence: TGTGCCAGCAGCCGTAACTTAGCGGGACCTAAAGATACGCAGTATCTT. It specifies CASSRNLAGPKDTQYL.